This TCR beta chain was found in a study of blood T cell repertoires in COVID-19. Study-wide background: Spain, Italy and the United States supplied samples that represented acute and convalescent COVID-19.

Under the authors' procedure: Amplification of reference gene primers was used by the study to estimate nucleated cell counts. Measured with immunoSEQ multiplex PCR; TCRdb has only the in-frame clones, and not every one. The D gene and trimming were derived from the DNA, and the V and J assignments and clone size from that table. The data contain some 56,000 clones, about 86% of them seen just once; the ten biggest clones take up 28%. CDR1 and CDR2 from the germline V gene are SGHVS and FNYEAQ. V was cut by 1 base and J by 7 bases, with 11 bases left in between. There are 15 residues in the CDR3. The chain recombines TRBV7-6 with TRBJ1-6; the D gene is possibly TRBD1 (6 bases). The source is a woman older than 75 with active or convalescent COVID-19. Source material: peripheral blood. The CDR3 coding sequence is TGTGCCAGCAGCTTAGGGACAGTGGAGAATTCACCCCTCCACTTT. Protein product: CASSLGTVENSPLHF.